The clone carrying this T cell receptor beta chain was observed a few times. Assay: immunoSEQ multiplex PCR; the TCRdb copy retains only in-frame clones and omits some. The data contain 250,000 to 350,000 clones, 90% of them singletons. These data are taken from a study of blood T cell repertoires in COVID-19. CDR1 and CDR2 from the germline V gene are SGHNT and YYREEE (reference sequence). The V gene lost 4 bases and the J gene lost 1 base, with 9 bases spanning the gap. This CDR3 contains 14 residues. The sequencing sample was made of peripheral blood. The rearrangement uses TRBV5-4 and TRBJ1-3, with D possibly matching TRBD1 (6 bases). The receptor was isolated from a woman aged 30 to 39 with COVID-19, enrolled during active disease. Here the CDR3 DNA reads TGTGCCAGCAGCGAGACAGGTTCTGGAAACACCATATATTTT. Its protein is CASSETGSGNTIYF.